This TCR beta chain is from a study of blood T cell repertoires in COVID-19 (TCRdb year 2020). Notes on the research overall: The collaborator samples originated in the United States, Italy and Spain and spanned the acute and convalescent phases of COVID-19. The material from the prospective study consisted of cDNA or gDNA derived from T cells, B-cell-depleted T cells, or PBMCs. Where available, HLA class I and class II types were obtained from metadata supplied by the sample provider rather than from assay-based typing. The dataset comprised deeply sampled blood TCRbeta repertoires from subjects exposed to, actively infected with, or recovered from COVID-19. The repertoires were made available in a free public database intended to serve as a resource for research on the immune response to SARS-CoV-2. Sample metadata almost always included a de-identified subject ID, COVID-19 status, age in years and sex. The samples were drawn from two sources: the first 160 participants of the ongoing ImmuneRACE study, and fewer than 1,500 subjects contributed by 6 global collaborators.

Summary of the overall study and its limitations: The quantity of clinical and demographic metadata differed by source and by participant and was supplied without curation.

The immunoSEQ Assay, a bias-controlled multiplex PCR, was used to amplify TCRbeta CDR3 regions from genomic DNA. Per the source publication's procedure: Within the assay, amplification of reference gene primers was used to estimate how many nucleated cells each sample contained. To quantify the absolute abundance of each unique TCRbeta CDR3 rearrangement, sequence reads were collapsed and filtered. For each sample, productive Simpson clonality was calculated by taking the square root of Simpson's diversity index across productive rearrangements. In TCRdb, the immuneACCESS table is reduced to in-frame sequences with V and J assigned. These tables do not hold every clone; where another copy was compared, an unresolved V gene accounts for under half, and the others remain unexplained. The DNA gave D and trimming, while V, J and clone size come from that table. Present in this sample are around 100,000 clones, around four fifths of which were seen just once. Of the sample, around a quarter is held by the ten largest clones.

A note on this clone: The antigen this receptor binds is unknown. Base qualities are not at hand, and no much larger clone is one base apart.

The cysteine opens and the phenylalanine closes a CDR3 of 13 amino acids. Of all the DNA, just the CDR3 is kept, 39 bases in frame from base 1. From the germline V gene, CDR1 is MNHEY and CDR2 is SVGAGI. At the junction V is shortened by 1 base and J by 6 bases; bases outside the gene matches: 2. Collaborating institutions collected whole blood in K2EDTA tubes following their own protocols. For TCRbeta analysis, collaborators shipped samples as frozen whole blood, isolated PBMCs, or DNA extracted from either of those sample types. The chain joins TRBV6-5 to TRBJ1-2; 7 central bases correspond to TRBD1. The specimen was peripheral blood. This clonotype was sampled from a man between 60 and 70 years old with acute or convalescent COVID-19. The nucleotide sequence reads TGTGCCAGCAGTTACTTTACAGGGGATGGCTACACCTTC. Its translation is CASSYFTGDGYTF.